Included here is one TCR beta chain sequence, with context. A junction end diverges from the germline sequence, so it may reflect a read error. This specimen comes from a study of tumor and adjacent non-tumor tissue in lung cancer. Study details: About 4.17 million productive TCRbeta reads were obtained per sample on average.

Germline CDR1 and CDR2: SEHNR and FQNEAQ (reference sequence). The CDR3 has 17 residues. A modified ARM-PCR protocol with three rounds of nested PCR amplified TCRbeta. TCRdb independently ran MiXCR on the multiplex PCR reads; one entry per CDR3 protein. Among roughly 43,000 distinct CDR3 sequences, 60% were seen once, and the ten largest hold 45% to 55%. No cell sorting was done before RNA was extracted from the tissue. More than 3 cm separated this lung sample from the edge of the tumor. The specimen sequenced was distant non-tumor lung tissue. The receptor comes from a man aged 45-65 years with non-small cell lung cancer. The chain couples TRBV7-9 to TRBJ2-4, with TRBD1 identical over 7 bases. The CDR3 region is CTSSQTGYSSAKNIQYF. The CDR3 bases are TGTACCAGCAGTCAGACAGGGTACAGCTCAGCCAAAAACATTCAGTACTTC.